This T cell receptor beta chain was sequenced in a study of T cell repertoires in cytomegalovirus infection. Whole-study context: Public TCR beta signatures indicated both CMV infection and matching HLA type. Study-wide points: In two of eight donors, the top clonotype was HLA-C-restricted CMV-specific. Summed public TCR beta family frequency identified CMV carriers bearing the relevant HLA.

Comments on this clonotype: Its antigen is not known.

TCRdb reanalysed the reads using MiXCR and keeps one entry per CDR3 protein. The data hold roughly 230,000 distinct CDR3 sequences, with roughly 22% observed a single time. V was cut by 2 bases and J by 2 bases, with 8 bases left in between. In germline, CDR1 is SGHKS, CDR2 YYEKEE (reference sequence). The CDR3 consists of 13 residues. This receptor was identified in a human donor in good health (CMV status not recorded). Some clones in this sample may be carry-over from other donors' samples. J is TRBJ2-7 and V is TRBV5-5; D gene uncertain. Sequencing used CD8+ T cells from PBMCs. The DNA for the CDR3 is TGTGCCAGCAGCTTTGGGAACCCCTACGAGCAGTACTTC. Its translation is CASSFGNPYEQYF.